These 7 T cell receptor beta chains were sequenced from one sample in a study of vaccination and CD4 T cells after COVID-19. Treatment defined: approximately nine-day PBMC culture with coronavirus spike peptide pools or control peptides (ViraFEST assay). CD4+ T cells that had been cultured provided DNA sequenced with the Oncomine TCR Beta short-read assay. MiXCR, run by TCRdb on the PCR reads, gives a single entry per CDR3 protein. The sample comprises about 14,000 distinct CDR3 sequences, about 60% of which are singletons, and just under 20% rests with the top ten. These receptors' targets are unknown. Sequencing used CD4+ T cells from blood, cultured in vitro. The receptors derive from a human donor who had recovered from COVID-19.

J is TRBJ2-7 and V is TRBV20-1, with D perhaps assigned TRBD1 or TRBD2 (5 bases each). The germline CDR1 and CDR2 sequences are DFQATT and SNEGSKA (reference sequence). The CDR3 totals 13 residues. Trimming took off 8 bases at V and 5 bases at J, with 19 bases between the two ends. In nucleotides, the CDR3 is TGCAGTACTAACCGGGACCCTGGACACGAGCAGTACTTC. Translated: CSTNRDPGHEQYF.

The chain couples TRBV6-1 to TRBJ2-5; 14 bases fit TRBD2. This CDR3 has 15 residues. The germline V gene encodes CDR1 MNHNS and CDR2 SASEGT. J gave up 4 bases and V 4 bases, and 2 bases lay outside the gene matches. CDR3 sequence: CASSGGLAGGETQYF. The CDR3 bases are TGTGCCAGCAGTGGAGGACTAGCGGGAGGAGAGACCCAGTACTTC.

A few counts support this clonotype. J is TRBJ2-3 and V is TRBV7-3; TRBD2 matches 7 bases. This CDR3 comprises 14 residues. V shed 5 bases, J shed 6 bases, and the junction held 8 bases outside the gene matches. Germline values: CDR1 SGHTA, CDR2 FQGTGA. This chain's CDR3 is CASSPPGGQDTQYF. The CDR3 DNA follows: TGTGCCAGCAGCCCCCCGGGAGGCCAGGATACGCAGTATTTT.

The chain carries TRBV11-2 and TRBJ2-5; TRBD2 might be the D (5 bases). Germline CDR1 reads SGHAT; CDR2 reads FQNNGV. The CDR3 sequence is 16 residues long. The V gene lost 0 bases and the J gene lost 1 base, with 12 bases spanning the gap. The CDR3 loop reads CASSLDLAAVQETQYF. In nucleotides, the CDR3 is TGTGCCAGCAGCTTAGATTTGGCAGCGGTCCAAGAGACCCAGTACTTC.

This clonotype was counted a few times. The rearrangement uses TRBV20-1 and TRBJ2-5; 7 nucleotides align to TRBD2. This CDR3 has 12 amino acids. Germline CDR1 DFQATT, CDR2 SNEGSKA (reference sequence). With V trimmed by 3 bases and J by 5 bases, 3 bases remained unmatched. The CDR3 loop reads CSASKRDETQYF. CDR3 sequence (DNA): TGCAGTGCTAGTAAGCGGGACGAGACCCAGTACTTC.

This clonotype has a handful of counts. The genes are TRBV20-1 and TRBJ1-1; D remains unclear. The CDR3 is 15 amino acids. Trimming took 2 bases from V and 1 from J, leaving 14 bases between them. Germline V CDR1 and CDR2: DFQATT, SNEGSKA (reference sequence). CDR3 in amino acids: CSARLPLRQNTEAFF. CDR3 nucleotides: TGCAGTGCTAGACTCCCCCTGAGACAGAACACTGAAGCTTTCTTT.

The chain joins TRBV12-3 or TRBV12-4 to TRBJ2-2; D not certain. V lost 8 bases to trimming and J lost 5 bases, with 12 bases between them. This CDR3 has 13 amino acids. In DNA, the CDR3 is TGTGCCAGCGACCTGAGCCCAACCGGGGAGCTGTTTTTT. Its translation is CASDLSPTGELFF.